The clone carrying this T cell receptor beta chain was seen only a few times. The method was immunoSEQ multiplex PCR; TCRdb's version includes in-frame clones alone and lacks a portion of them. The table has 15,000 to 20,000 clones, 60% to 80% seen once. The germline gives CDR1 LGHNA, CDR2 YSLEER. This CDR3 has 15 residues. Trimming pared 0 bases from V and 3 bases from J, leaving 10 bases between. This sample is drawn from a study of sequential checkpoint blockade in melanoma. Study details: Arm A got nivolumab then ipilimumab; arm B the reverse, 1:1. Both treatment sequences were followed by maintenance nivolumab.

Treatment reported: randomized to nivolumab then ipilimumab (arm A) or the reverse (arm B). No patient had prior DNA-damaging chemotherapy. PBMC sorting kept live CD3+CD8+ cells without CD19 or CD56. The source was CD8+ T cells sorted from blood (inferred from file names), collected from a patient given nivolumab and ipilimumab in sequence. This TCR was recovered from a human donor with melanoma. The rearrangement uses TRBV4-3 and TRBJ2-3, with no clear D. The CDR3 DNA follows: TGCGCCAGCAGCCAAGATCGAGCTGCTACAGATACGCAGTATTTT. Translated, it gives CASSQDRAATDTQYF.